The 11 T cell receptor beta chains below come from one sample, sequenced in a study of blood T cells in healthy people across ages. Next came a second PCR, run for about 6 to 11 cycles, which used a sample-barcoded 5' primer along with a J-beta primer mix. TCRdb re-derived calls from the 5' RACE reads in MiXCR, one entry per CDR3 protein. The top ten clones hold roughly 13% of a sample with roughly 930,000 distinct CDR3 sequences, 48% of them seen once. The sequencing sample was made of blood. The receptors here all came from a man aged 25 to 45 in good health.

This clonotype has a count of ten or more. This chain joins TRBV4-2 and TRBJ2-4; 14 bases map to TRBD2. The germline V gene has CDR1 LGHNA and CDR2 YNFKEQ. The V segment lost 0 bases and the J segment 0 bases; nucleotides outside the gene matches: 4. This CDR3 comprises 19 residues. The CDR3 reads CASSQEGTSGGAAKNIQYF. In DNA, the CDR3 is TGTGCCAGCAGCCAAGAAGGGACTAGCGGGGGCGCAGCCAAAAACATTCAGTACTTC.

V usage is TRBV28 and J usage is TRBJ2-5, with TRBD2 as a possible D gene (6 bases). The CDR3 runs 15 residues. Trimming took 4 bases from V and 1 from J, leaving 13 bases between them. CDR1 and CDR2 from the germline V gene are MDHEN and SYDVKM. CDR3 nucleotide sequence: TGTGCCAGCAGTTCCACTAGCTGGGCCCAAGAGACCCAGTACTTC. Translated, it gives CASSSTSWAQETQYF.

In this sample, this clonotype turned up a few times. The chain combines TRBV4-1 with TRBJ2-7; the D is unclear. With 1 base removed from V and 1 base from J, the gap between germline ends came to 8 bases. The CDR3 has 14 amino acids. The V gene's germline CDR1 is MGHRA and CDR2 YSYEKL. CDR3 DNA: TGCGCCAGCAGCCAAGTTACAGCTTCCTACGAGCAGTACTTC. Translated, it gives CASSQVTASYEQYF.

The V gene is TRBV6-2 or TRBV6-3, the J gene TRBJ1-1; D is perhaps TRBD1 (5 bases). The V end was cut by 2 bases, the J end by 8 bases, with 18 bases between. The CDR3 consists of 15 residues. Germline values: CDR1 MNHEY, CDR2 SVGEGT. CDR3 bases: TGTGCCAGCAGTTACCCACCGGACCGGGGCCCCGAAGCTTTCTTT. As protein: CASSYPPDRGPEAFF.

With respect to this clonotype: A much larger clonotype is one base distant, so this may be a read error. The CDR3 DNA reads TGCGCCAGCAGCCAATATCCCGAAGGGACCCAGTACTTC. It translates to CASSQYPEGTQYF. This chain uses TRBV4-1 with TRBJ2-5, with D unresolved. The CDR3 runs 13 residues. Trimming shortened V by 2 bases and J by 7 bases, and 11 bases separated the two germline ends. Germline lookup yields CDR1 MGHRA and CDR2 YSYEKL.

The chain links TRBV7-2 to TRBJ2-5, with 7 bases identical to TRBD2. The CDR3 has 16 residues. The germline CDR1 and CDR2 sequences are SGHTA and FQGNSA. Unmatched junction bases numbered 16, after V lost 1 base and J lost 11 bases. As DNA, the CDR3 is TGTGCCAGCAGCTTAGGAGGCGGGGAGGGCCACTATGAGCAGTACTTC. Protein sequence: CASSLGGGEGHYEQYF.

V usage is TRBV6-5 and J usage is TRBJ1-2; D gene uncertain. The V gene's germline CDR1 is MNHEY and CDR2 SVGAGI. CDR3 length: 12 residues. The V end lost 3 bases, the J end lost 7 bases, and 9 bases lay between the germline ends. The DNA for the CDR3 is TGTGCCAGCAGTTATCTCCGTGGTGGCTACACCTTC. It specifies CASSYLRGGYTF.

At least ten counts were recorded for this clonotype. V is TRBV7-2 and J is TRBJ1-4, with D tentatively TRBD1 (5 bases). V lost 1 base and J lost 3, with 6 bases in between. CDR1 is SGHTA, CDR2 FQGNSA, per germline. There are 14 residues in the CDR3. For the CDR3, the DNA is TGTGCCAGCAGCTTAGGGGGGTCTAATGAAAAACTGTTTTTT. Translating it yields CASSLGGSNEKLFF.

This clonotype was seen only a few times. The chain has TRBV10-3 and TRBJ2-1, with TRBD2 identical over 10 bases. With 5 bases clipped from V and 9 bases from J, the junction kept 1 base outside the gene matches. The CDR3 covers 12 residues. Germline V gene sequence: CDR1 ENHRY, CDR2 SYGVKD. The CDR3 protein is CAISLAGVEQFF. In DNA form, the CDR3 reads TGTGCCATCAGTCTAGCGGGGGTTGAGCAGTTCTTC.

CDR3 residues: CASSTGGWDTQYF. As DNA, the CDR3 is TGCGCCAGCAGCACAGGGGGCTGGGATACGCAGTATTTT. The J gene is TRBJ2-3, the V gene TRBV4-1; 9 bases align to TRBD1. The germline CDR1 and CDR2 sequences are MGHRA and YSYEKL. The CDR3 covers 13 residues. J was trimmed by 6 bases and V by 5 bases; bases with no gene match: 3.

This chain links TRBV10-3 with TRBJ2-7; 9 bases match TRBD2. The J call may be incorrect, as the DNA end agrees better with TRBJ2-5. CDR1 and CDR2 (germline): ENHRY, SYGVKD. The CDR3 has 14 amino acids. In DNA, the CDR3 is TGTGCCATCGGCGCGGGGGGGCCCGACGAGACCCAGTACTTC. Translation: CAIGAGGPDETQYF.